These 11 T cell receptor beta chains were sequenced from one sample in a study of circulating and synovial CD4+ cells in juvenile arthritis. The repertoire was sequenced with immunoSEQ multiplex PCR; TCRdb's copy has only in-frame clones and lacks some. The data contain about 32,000 clones, just under 95% of them singletons. What was sequenced was CD4+ T cells from blood. The receptors were gathered from a human donor with juvenile idiopathic arthritis.

The J gene is TRBJ1-4, the V gene TRBV28, with 8 bases identical to TRBD1. V was clipped by 1 base and J by 8 bases; unmatched bases: 6. The CDR3 has 15 amino acids. The germline gives CDR1 MDHEN, CDR2 SYDVKM. The CDR3 coding sequence is TGTGCCAGCAGTTTATTAGGACAGGGAGGGGAAAAACTGTTTTTT. Protein sequence: CASSLLGQGGEKLFF. Drawing the rest from reference TRBV28 and TRBJ1-4, the complete variable domain is DVKVTQSSRYLVKRTGEKVFLECVQDMDHENMFWYRQDPGLGLRLIYFSYDVKMKEKGDIPEGYSVSREKKERFSLILESASTNQTSMYLCASSLLGQGGEKLFFGSGTQLSVL.

CDR3 sequence: CAIRKGQGRETQYF. CDR3 DNA sequence: TGTGCCATCCGAAAAGGACAGGGTCGAGAGACCCAGTACTTC. The V and J genes are TRBV10-3 and TRBJ2-5, with 8 bases identical to TRBD1. CDR1 and CDR2 (germline): ENHRY, SYGVKD. Germline trimming cut 8 bases from V and 4 bases from J; bases unmatched to any gene: 9. The CDR3 has 14 amino acids.

The chain recombines TRBV6-4 with TRBJ2-3; 12 bases are a match to TRBD2. The germline gives CDR1 MRHNA, CDR2 SNTAGT. The V and J ends lost 4 bases and 4 bases, in that order; junction bases with no gene match: 0. The CDR3 totals 14 residues. The CDR3 DNA reads TGTGCCAGCAGTGGACTAGCGGGAGCAGATACGCAGTATTTT. Translating gives CASSGLAGADTQYF.

V is TRBV28 and J is TRBJ1-2; D possibly corresponds to TRBD1 (5 bases). V was pared by 2 bases and J by 11 bases, with 18 bases between. The CDR3 sequence is 14 residues long. In germline, CDR1 is MDHEN, CDR2 SYDVKM. CDR3 sequence reads: CASSLLSSIGGYTF. The CDR3 nucleotides are TGTGCCAGCAGTTTACTGAGCAGTATCGGGGGATACACCTTC.

CDR3 bases: TGTGCCACTCCCCCCCGGCAGGGGGATTGGGCCCTCCACTTT. Its translation is CATPPRQGDWALHF. This chain uses TRBV27 with TRBJ1-6; 7 nucleotides match TRBD1. V gave up 10 bases and J gave up 14 bases; unmatched junction bases: 17. The CDR3 consists of 14 residues. Germline-derived CDR1 and CDR2 are MNHEY and SMNVEV (reference sequence).

The genes are TRBV7-9 and TRBJ1-6; 8 nucleotides line up with TRBD1. Germline assignment: CDR1 SEHNR and CDR2 FQNEAQ (reference sequence). CDR3 length: 16 residues. The trim removed 7 bases at V and 6 bases at J, leaving 11 bases unmatched. CDR3 nucleotides: TGTGCCAGCACCCTCGACAGGGGAGATCCTAATTCACCCCTCCACTTT. This codes for CASTLDRGDPNSPLHF. Complete variable domain (other parts from reference TRBV7-9 and TRBJ1-6): DTGVSQNPRHKITKRGQNVTFRCDPISEHNRLYWYRQTLGQGPEFLTYFQNEAQLEKSRLLSDRFSAERPKGSFSTLEIQRTEQGDSAMYLCASTLDRGDPNSPLHFGNGTRLTVT.

In DNA, the CDR3 is TGTGCCAGCAGAGGGGGACAGGCTGGCTACACCTTC. The encoded protein is CASRGGQAGYTF. The V and J genes are TRBV6-5 and TRBJ1-2; 8 bases map to TRBD1. The CDR3 extends over 12 amino acids. J gave up 7 bases and V 6 bases, and 4 bases lay outside the gene matches. Germline V lookup: CDR1 MNHEY, CDR2 SVGAGI.

The genes are TRBV6-7 and TRBJ2-7, with 11 nucleotides matching TRBD1. TRBV6-7 is assigned to the ORF class and has an uncertain function. Trimming at V came to 5 bases and at J to 3 bases, leaving 12 bases not matched to a gene. The CDR3 sequence is 17 residues long. The CDR3 coding sequence is TGTGCCAGCAGTGAGTACGCCACCGGGACAGGGGGCTACGAGCAGTACTTC. It is translated as CASSEYATGTGGYEQYF.

The chain links TRBV19 to TRBJ2-5; D perhaps matches TRBD1 (5 bases). CDR1 is LNHDA, CDR2 SQIVND, per germline (reference sequence). The CDR3 extends over 13 amino acids. Deletions cut 1 base from V and 5 bases from J, with 8 bases between. The CDR3 region is CASSIVPGETQYF. The CDR3 DNA follows: TGTGCCAGTAGTATAGTGCCAGGGGAGACCCAGTACTTC.

This chain links TRBV20-1 with TRBJ1-2; 7 bases match TRBD1. From germline, CDR1 is DFQATT and CDR2 SNEGSKA (reference sequence). The V segment lost 6 bases and the J segment 4 bases; nucleotides outside the gene matches: 2. This CDR3 region has 11 residues. Here the CDR3 reads CSAGTAYGYTF. The CDR3, as DNA: TGCAGTGCGGGGACAGCCTATGGCTACACCTTC.

The V call is TRBV7-9, the J call TRBJ1-2, with 10 bases that match TRBD1. V dropped 5 bases and J dropped 8; count of bases not matched to a gene: 11. In germline, CDR1 is SEHNR, CDR2 FQNEAQ (reference sequence). This CDR3 comprises 15 residues. The CDR3 nucleotides are TGTGCCAGCAGCCCCCGGGACAGGGGACGAAAGGGCTACACCTTC. Encoded protein: CASSPRDRGRKGYTF. Supplemented by reference TRBV7-9 and TRBJ1-2, the full variable domain reads DTGVSQNPRHKITKRGQNVTFRCDPISEHNRLYWYRQTLGQGPEFLTYFQNEAQLEKSRLLSDRFSAERPKGSFSTLEIQRTEQGDSAMYLCASSPRDRGRKGYTFGSGTRLTVV.